The 32 T cell receptor beta chains below were found in one sample sequenced in a study of identical twins. TCRdb used MiXCR to reprocess the 5' RACE reads, holding one entry per CDR3 protein. The table has approximately 590,000 distinct CDR3 sequences, approximately 10% seen once; the top ten hold under 3.5%. These same data were also listed under a study on yellow fever vaccine responses in identical twins.

Input material: PBMCs. These receptors were taken from a woman aged 18-35 years in good health.

This clonotype has only a few counts. The chain is built from TRBV4-2 and TRBJ2-3; weak D call: TRBD2 (7 bases). The CDR3 extends over 16 amino acids. Germline CDR1 is LGHNA and CDR2 is YNFKEQ. V lost 0 bases, J lost 4 bases, and 14 bases lay in between. CDR3 loop: CASSQEVGGGADTQYF. CDR3 DNA sequence: TGTGCCAGCAGCCAAGAGGTGGGGGGGGGCGCAGATACGCAGTATTTT.

In its sample, this clonotype was seen many times. This rearrangement joins TRBV6-2 or TRBV6-3 to TRBJ1-2, with D possibly matching TRBD1 (6 bases). From germline, CDR1 is MNHEY and CDR2 SVGEGT. This CDR3 has 13 residues. V lost 6 bases and J 6 bases, leaving 14 bases between the germline ends. CDR3 DNA: TGTGCCAGCAGCCCTAGGGGGGGCGATGGCTACACCTTC. Translation: CASSPRGGDGYTF.

The chain joins TRBV7-9 to TRBJ2-1; D unresolved. The CDR3 totals 12 residues. The V gene's germline CDR1 is SEHNR and CDR2 FQNEAQ (reference sequence). Trimming took 4 bases from V and 10 from J, leaving 11 bases between them. CDR3 in amino acids: CASSSSDAEQFF. The DNA of the CDR3 is TGTGCCAGCAGCTCAAGCGACGCAGAGCAGTTCTTC.

The CDR3 sequence is CASSAAGASYEQFF. CDR3 DNA sequence: TGTGCCAGCAGCGCCGCCGGGGCTAGCTATGAGCAGTTCTTC. The chain links TRBV7-3 to TRBJ2-1; tentatively, D is TRBD1 or TRBD2 (5 bases each). The V gene lost 5 bases and the J gene lost 8 bases, with 16 bases spanning the gap. Germline CDR1 SGHTA, CDR2 FQGTGA. The CDR3 loop spans 14 amino acids. The whole variable domain, filled in from reference TRBV7-3 and TRBJ2-1, reads GAGVSQTPSNKVTEKGKYVELRCDPISGHTALYWYRQSLGQGPEFLIYFQGTGAADDSGLPNDRFFAVRPEGSVSTLKIQRTERGDSAVYLCASSAAGASYEQFFGPGTRLTVL.

The rearrangement uses TRBV2 and TRBJ2-5, with D tentatively TRBD1 or TRBD2 (6 bases each). This CDR3 contains 14 residues. The germline V gene encodes CDR1 SNHLY and CDR2 FYNNEI. Trimming removed 10 bases at V and 1 base at J, with 16 bases between. Here the CDR3 DNA reads TGTGCCAAGGGGGGCCGTCTCTTCCAAGAGACCCAGTACTTC. Translating gives CAKGGRLFQETQYF.

The V call is TRBV27, the J call TRBJ2-3; unclear D gene. The germline gives CDR1 MNHEY, CDR2 SMNVEV (reference sequence). Between the trimmed V and J ends, which lost 5 bases and 2 bases, there was a span of 8 bases. This CDR3 is built from 13 residues. In nucleotides, the CDR3 is TGTGCCAGCAGTCCCCTATACACAGATACGCAGTATTTT. This encodes CASSPLYTDTQYF.

This clonotype was seen more than once but under ten times. This chain joins TRBV6-1 and TRBJ2-7; 9 nucleotides align to TRBD1. Germline CDR1 MNHNS, CDR2 SASEGT. The CDR3 runs 16 residues. The V and J ends lost 6 bases and 3 bases, in that order; junction bases with no gene match: 12. CDR3 bases: TGTGCCAGCAGAAGGACAGGGGAAGGGCTTATCTACGAGCAGTACTTC. Residues: CASRRTGEGLIYEQYF.

Of note for this clonotype: A much larger clone differs by one base, so this may be a read error. The CDR3 ends on some other residue instead of the conserved phenylalanine or tryptophan, so this is likely a read error. The V gene is TRBV4-2, the J gene TRBJ2-1; D is unclear. The CDR3 extends over 15 amino acids. Trimming removed 1 base at V and 8 bases at J, with 15 bases between. Germline loops: CDR1 LGHNA, CDR2 YNFKEQ. The CDR3 region is CASSQASSVSYEQFL. CDR3 bases: TGTGCCAGCAGCCAAGCCAGCTCTGTTTCATATGAGCAGTTCCTC.

This clonotype was seen a few times. The chain joins TRBV7-9 to TRBJ2-3, with 10 positions matching TRBD2. Losses at the gene ends were 5 bases for V and 1 base for J; bases not matched to a gene: 6. Germline CDR1 reads SEHNR; CDR2 reads FQNEAQ (reference sequence). This CDR3 has 16 amino acids. CDR3 sequence: CASSEYGTSGTDTQYF. The CDR3 DNA reads TGTGCCAGCAGCGAGTACGGGACTAGCGGCACAGATACGCAGTATTTT.

This clonotype was seen many times. This rearrangement joins TRBV7-9 to TRBJ2-1; D is unclear. The germline V gene encodes CDR1 SEHNR and CDR2 FQNEAQ (reference sequence). The CDR3 contains 14 residues. V gave up 3 bases and J gave up 4 bases, with 10 bases separating them. The DNA for the CDR3 is TGTGCCAGCAGCTTTTTTCCTAGATACAATGAGCAGTTCTTC. Its translation is CASSFFPRYNEQFF.

This clonotype was counted between two and nine times. The chain has TRBV10-3 and TRBJ2-1; 11 bases align to TRBD2. Germline assignment: CDR1 ENHRY and CDR2 SYGVKD. Trimming cost V 4 bases and J 4 bases; bases outside gene matches: 9. The CDR3 totals 17 residues. The CDR3: CAISGVSGGASYNEQFF. CDR3 bases: TGTGCCATCAGTGGCGTTAGCGGGGGGGCATCGTACAATGAGCAGTTCTTC.

This chain joins TRBV12-3 or TRBV12-4 and TRBJ1-5; 8 nucleotides align to TRBD1. With 6 bases clipped from V and 4 bases from J, the junction kept 5 bases outside the gene matches. This CDR3 is built from 14 residues. CDR3 in amino acids: CASSRTGFNQPQHF. CDR3 in DNA: TGTGCCAGCAGCCGGACAGGGTTTAATCAGCCCCAGCATTTT.

In this sample, this clonotype turned up many times. The J gene is TRBJ2-5, the V gene TRBV7-3; TRBD1 agrees at 7 bases. CDR3 length equals 13 residues. Per germline, CDR1 SGHTA and CDR2 FQGTGA. The junction had 1 base not matched to a gene; V was cut back by 3 bases and J by 3 bases. CDR3 region: CASSFDREETQYF. The CDR3 DNA reads as TGTGCCAGCAGCTTCGACAGGGAAGAGACCCAGTACTTC.

J is TRBJ2-3 and V is TRBV9; D may be TRBD2 (6 bases). Germline CDR1 is SGDLS and CDR2 is YYNGEE. Deletions cut 4 bases from V and 1 base from J, with 16 bases between. The length of the CDR3 is 16 residues. CDR3 in amino acids: CASSSPRETGTDTQYF. CDR3 nucleotide sequence: TGTGCCAGCAGCTCCCCCCGGGAGACGGGCACAGATACGCAGTATTTT. The full variable domain, its missing parts supplied by reference TRBV9 and TRBJ2-3, is DSGVTQTPKHLITATGQRVTLRCSPRSGDLSVYWYQQSLDQGLQFLIQYYNGEERAKGNILERFSAQQFPDLHSELNLSSLELGDSALYFCASSSPRETGTDTQYFGPGTRLTVL.

This clonotype was recorded many times. The chain combines TRBV4-2 with TRBJ2-2, with 13 nucleotides matching TRBD2. The CDR3 extends over 19 amino acids. V shed 2 bases and J 1 base; nucleotides not matched to a gene: 7. Germline lookup yields CDR1 LGHNA and CDR2 YNFKEQ. CDR3 bases: TGTGCCAGCAGCCAACGACTACTAGCGGGGGGGCTGAACACCGGGGAGCTGTTTTTT. Translated: CASSQRLLAGGLNTGELFF.

There are a few counts of this clonotype. The rearrangement joins TRBV29-1 to TRBJ2-1, with 13 bases matching TRBD2. The CDR3 is made up of 16 amino acids. Germline V gene data show CDR1 as SQVTM and CDR2 as ANQGSEA. V lost 4 bases, J lost 1 base, and 4 bases stayed unmatched. CDR3 sequence: CSVGGLAGSSYNEQFF. CDR3 nucleotides: TGCAGCGTTGGGGGACTAGCGGGGTCTTCCTACAATGAGCAGTTCTTC.

J is TRBJ2-2 and V is TRBV10-3; TRBD2 is a possible D gene (6 bases). The ends were cut back, 4 bases at V and 4 bases at J, with 7 bases in the middle. Germline V gives CDR1 ENHRY, CDR2 SYGVKD. This CDR3 region has 13 residues. CDR3 sequence: CAISVLATGELFF. The CDR3 DNA is TGTGCCATCAGTGTACTAGCCACCGGGGAGCTGTTTTTT.

This sequence joins TRBV6-2 or TRBV6-3 and TRBJ1-5; D gene ambiguous. This CDR3 is 12 amino acids long. Trimming stripped 2 bases from V and 3 bases from J, with 2 bases between. Germline loops: CDR1 MNHEY, CDR2 SVGEGT. CDR3 in amino acids: CASSYTNQPQHF. For the CDR3, the DNA is TGTGCCAGCAGTTACACCAATCAGCCCCAGCATTTT.

The chain joins TRBV5-1 to TRBJ1-4; no reliable D call. The CDR3 is 14 amino acids. The V end lost 0 bases, the J end lost 5 bases, and 8 bases lay between the germline ends. Per germline, CDR1 SGHRS and CDR2 YFSETQ. The CDR3 bases are TGCGCCAGCAGCTTGGGCCGGGCAAATGAAAAACTGTTTTTT. Translation gives CASSLGRANEKLFF.

The genes are TRBV11-2 and TRBJ2-1; 9 bases line up with TRBD1. Germline V lookup: CDR1 SGHAT, CDR2 FQNNGV. The CDR3 has 18 amino acids. The J segment lost 9 bases and the V segment lost 3 bases, leaving 18 bases of the junction unmatched. The CDR3 sequence is CASSLVHSGTGIWGEQFF. For the CDR3, the DNA is TGTGCCAGCAGCTTGGTCCACTCCGGGACAGGGATTTGGGGTGAGCAGTTCTTC. The variable domain in full, with the rest retrieved from reference TRBV11-2 and TRBJ2-1, is EAGVAQSPRYKIIEKRQSVAFWCNPISGHATLYWYQQILGQGPKLLIQFQNNGVVDDSQLPKDRFSAERLKGVDSTLKIQPAKLEDSAVYLCASSLVHSGTGIWGEQFFGPGTRLTVL.

This clonotype was observed a handful of times. The chain joins TRBV5-6 to TRBJ2-5, with D unresolved. The V and J ends lost 0 bases and 3 bases respectively, with 12 bases between them. The germline CDR1 and CDR2 sequences are SGHDT and YYEEEE. CDR3 length: 15 residues. CDR3 DNA: TGTGCCAGCAGCTTGGCCCGGAGTCCGGAAGAGACCCAGTACTTC. It yields the protein CASSLARSPEETQYF.

This clonotype appeared a few times. V usage is TRBV4-3 and J usage is TRBJ2-7; 10 bases fit TRBD2. Trimming cost V 4 bases and J 2 bases; bases outside gene matches: 14. The CDR3 spans 18 residues. Per the germline V gene, CDR1 is LGHNA and CDR2 is YSLEER. The CDR3 DNA sequence: TGCGCCAGCAGCCCCGACAGGGGTGGACTAGCGGAGACCTACGAGCAGTACTTC. This gives the protein CASSPDRGGLAETYEQYF.

This clonotype was counted at least ten times. CDR3 region: CSVRGMSEKLFF. The CDR3 DNA reads as TGCAGCGTTCGGGGTATGAGTGAAAAACTGTTTTTT. The V call is TRBV29-1, the J call TRBJ1-4; D ambiguous. V was pared by 5 bases and J by 7 bases, with 11 bases between. Germline V gives CDR1 SQVTM, CDR2 ANQGSEA. The CDR3 runs 12 residues.

This clonotype was seen at least ten times. The rearrangement links TRBV3-1 to TRBJ1-5, with D unclear. Germline V gene data show CDR1 as LGHDT and CDR2 as YNNKEL (reference sequence). V lost 1 base, J lost 3 bases, and 7 bases lay in between. The CDR3 runs to 14 residues. Here the CDR3 reads CASSQGVLNQPQHF. CDR3 bases: TGTGCCAGCAGCCAAGGGGTCCTCAATCAGCCCCAGCATTTT.

In this sample, this clonotype turned up a few times. The chain carries TRBV10-3 and TRBJ1-2; a weak D match, TRBD1 (5 bases). The CDR3 runs to 13 residues. V gave up 6 bases and J gave up 3 bases, with 11 bases separating them. From germline, CDR1 is ENHRY and CDR2 SYGVKD. The CDR3 DNA sequence: TGTGCCATCAGACAGGAAAGAGACTATGGCTACACCTTC. It specifies CAIRQERDYGYTF.

This clonotype has a count of ten or more. The chain employs TRBV27 and TRBJ2-3; 10 bases match TRBD2. The CDR3 length is 16 residues. Trimming cost V 5 bases and J 2 bases; bases outside gene matches: 7. Germline values: CDR1 MNHEY, CDR2 SMNVEV (reference sequence). The CDR3 here is CASSVLAGVTTDTQYF. CDR3 nucleotides: TGTGCCAGCAGTGTTCTAGCGGGAGTCACCACAGATACGCAGTATTTT.

This clonotype was found a few times. The rearrangement links TRBV7-2 to TRBJ2-1, with 14 nucleotides matching TRBD2. CDR3 size: 14 residues. V was pared by 5 bases and J by 9 bases, with 3 bases of the junction left unmatched. Germline V gene lookup returns CDR1 SGHTA and CDR2 FQGNSA. The CDR3 reads CASSTGLAGGEQFF. CDR3 in DNA: TGTGCCAGCAGCACAGGACTAGCGGGAGGTGAGCAGTTCTTC. Full variable domain (rest looked up from reference TRBV7-2 and TRBJ2-1): GAGVSQSPSNKVTEKGKDVELRCDPISGHTALYWYRQSLGQGLEFLIYFQGNSAPDKSGLPSDRFSAERTGGSVSTLTIQRTQQEDSAVYLCASSTGLAGGEQFFGPGTRLTVL.

This clonotype was recorded many times. This sequence joins TRBV5-6 and TRBJ1-4; tentatively, D is TRBD1 (5 bases). In germline, CDR1 is SGHDT, CDR2 YYEEEE. This CDR3 is 14 amino acids long. The V gene lost 0 bases and the J gene lost 7 bases, with 10 bases spanning the gap. Written as DNA, the CDR3 is TGTGCCAGCAGCTTGGTTGGGGGAACTGAAAAACTGTTTTTT. The encoded protein is CASSLVGGTEKLFF.

V usage is TRBV20-1 and J usage is TRBJ2-3, with D possibly TRBD2 on 6 matching bases. Trimming shortened V by 0 bases and J by 4 bases, and 20 bases separated the two germline ends. The CDR3 has 17 amino acids. CDR1 and CDR2 from the germline V gene are DFQATT and SNEGSKA (reference sequence). CDR3 sequence reads: CSARDLFGDSGADTQYF. In DNA form, the CDR3 reads TGCAGTGCTAGAGATCTTTTCGGGGATAGCGGCGCAGATACGCAGTATTTT.

There are a few counts of this clonotype. The genes are TRBV14 and TRBJ1-1, with 8 nucleotides matching TRBD1. There are 13 residues in the CDR3. V lost 9 bases, J lost 3 bases, and 6 bases stayed unmatched. Germline CDR1 reads SGHDN; CDR2 reads FVKESK. The CDR3 loop reads CASGQGTDTEAFF. CDR3 nucleotide sequence: TGTGCCAGTGGACAGGGCACGGACACTGAAGCTTTCTTT. The full variable domain, with the rest looked up from reference TRBV14 and TRBJ1-1, is EAGVTQFPSHSVIEKGQTVTLRCDPISGHDNLYWYRRVMGKEIKFLLHFVKESKQDESGMPNNRFLAERTGGTYSTLKVQPAELEDSGVYFCASGQGTDTEAFFGQGTRLTVV.

This clonotype was observed at least ten times. The chain is built from TRBV10-3 and TRBJ2-7, with 7 bases fitting TRBD2. There are 16 residues in the CDR3. Germline trimming cut 3 bases from V and 1 base from J; bases unmatched to any gene: 9. CDR1 ENHRY and CDR2 SYGVKD come from the germline V gene. Here the CDR3 reads CAISDYGERGSYEQYF. CDR3 DNA sequence: TGTGCCATCAGTGACTACGGGGAGCGGGGATCCTACGAGCAGTACTTC.

The chain carries TRBV7-6 and TRBJ2-5, with D possibly TRBD1 on 6 matching bases. With 1 base removed from V and 0 bases from J, the gap between germline ends came to 15 bases. The germline CDR1 and CDR2 sequences are SGHVS and FNYEAQ. The CDR3 consists of 17 residues. The CDR3 sequence: CASSLGPQGMYQETQYF. The CDR3 nucleotides read TGTGCCAGCAGCTTAGGCCCGCAGGGGATGTACCAAGAGACCCAGTACTTC.